The next 18 T cell receptor beta chains were all read from a single sample in a study of T-cell reconstitution after alpha-beta-depleted transplantation in children. The TCRbeta library incorporated unique molecular identifiers. Via MiXCR, TCRdb re-called the PCR reads, giving one row per CDR3 protein. This sample has just under 550,000 distinct CDR3 sequences, with around 20% found just once. The source material was PBMCs from the stem cell graft donor, sampled from the stem cell graft. The source of these receptors is a human donor who donated a stem cell graft to a child with acute lymphoblastic leukemia.

The chain combines TRBV15 with TRBJ1-1; tentatively, D is TRBD1 (5 bases). The germline V gene encodes CDR1 LNHNV and CDR2 YYDKDF (reference sequence). CDR3 size: 15 residues. The ends were cut back, 5 bases at V and 0 bases at J, with 13 bases in the middle. The DNA for the CDR3 is TGTGCCACCAGCGTTACCGGGGCCTTGAACACTGAAGCTTTCTTT. Translated, it gives CATSVTGALNTEAFF.

This chain connects TRBV20-1 to TRBJ2-1; D is tentatively TRBD1 or TRBD2 (5 bases each). Germline CDR1 reads DFQATT; CDR2 reads SNEGSKA (reference sequence). Trimming cost V 3 bases and J 7 bases, with 16 bases left between them. The CDR3 spans 14 residues. The DNA of the CDR3 is TGCAGTGCTAGCGGGACCCCACCGAGGAATGAGCAGTTCTTC. Translation gives CSASGTPPRNEQFF.

This clonotype turned up a few times. The rearrangement uses TRBV7-9 and TRBJ2-1; D uncertain. V dropped 5 bases and J dropped 4 bases, with 21 bases sitting between them. Germline assignment: CDR1 SEHNR and CDR2 FQNEAQ (reference sequence). The CDR3 has 17 amino acids. The CDR3 loop reads CASSPRPGLASYNEQFF. The CDR3 DNA reads as TGTGCCAGCAGCCCGCGCCCGGGCCTCGCATCGTACAATGAGCAGTTCTTC. The variable domain in full, with the rest retrieved from reference TRBV7-9 and TRBJ2-1, is DTGVSQNPRHKITKRGQNVTFRCDPISEHNRLYWYRQTLGQGPEFLTYFQNEAQLEKSRLLSDRFSAERPKGSFSTLEIQRTEQGDSAMYLCASSPRPGLASYNEQFFGPGTRLTVL.

This clonotype occurred a few times. This chain links TRBV12-3 or TRBV12-4 with TRBJ1-1; maybe TRBD1 (5 bases). The CDR3 is 14 residues long. V dropped 2 bases and J dropped 6 bases, with 13 bases sitting between them. The CDR3, as DNA: TGTGCCAGCAGTTTAAGCGTTGGGGGATCTGAAGCTTTCTTT. It specifies CASSLSVGGSEAFF.

The chain links TRBV19 to TRBJ2-1, with 8 bases that match TRBD1. CDR1 and CDR2 from the germline V gene are LNHDA and SQIVND (reference sequence). The CDR3 has 15 amino acids. J lost 6 bases, V lost 1 base, and 5 bases had no gene match. The CDR3: CASSIGQGAGNEQFF. The CDR3 DNA is TGTGCCAGTAGTATAGGGCAGGGGGCGGGCAATGAGCAGTTCTTC.

This clonotype occurred a few times. This chain connects TRBV11-2 to TRBJ1-2; 12 bases align to TRBD1. This CDR3 has 17 amino acids. V lost 6 bases and J lost 0; bases outside the gene matches: 8. Per germline, CDR1 SGHAT and CDR2 FQNNGV. CDR3 sequence reads: CASRHGTGGPANYGYTF. The DNA for the CDR3 is TGTGCCAGCAGGCACGGGACAGGGGGCCCGGCTAACTATGGCTACACCTTC.

This clonotype was recorded a few times. This chain uses TRBV5-1 with TRBJ1-1; perhaps TRBD1 as D (6 bases). CDR3 length: 14 residues. CDR1 is SGHRS and CDR2 is YFSETQ in the germline V gene. V was trimmed by 2 bases and J by 6 bases, leaving 14 bases between them. The CDR3 loop is CASSFRGREAEAFF. The DNA of the CDR3 is TGCGCCAGCAGCTTCCGGGGGCGTGAGGCTGAAGCTTTCTTT.

This clonotype was seen a handful of times. The chain is built from TRBV5-6 and TRBJ2-2, with a weak D call TRBD2 (6 bases). The CDR3 totals 17 residues. Germline CDR1 reads SGHDT; CDR2 reads YYEEEE. Trimming removed 4 bases at V and 6 bases at J, with 22 bases between. CDR3 sequence: CASSADLQGGVAGELFF. CDR3 DNA: TGTGCCAGCAGCGCAGACCTGCAGGGAGGAGTAGCCGGGGAGCTGTTTTTT.

The CDR3 sequence: CASSLWQGQGNIQYF. In DNA, the CDR3 is TGTGCCAGCAGCTTATGGCAGGGGCAGGGAAACATTCAGTACTTC. This chain joins TRBV7-9 and TRBJ2-4; D is perhaps TRBD1 (6 bases). CDR3 length: 15 amino acids. Germline V gene sequence: CDR1 SEHNR, CDR2 FQNEAQ (reference sequence). V gave up 2 bases and J gave up 6 bases, with 14 bases separating them.

The rearrangement joins TRBV3-1 to TRBJ2-7; 9 bases map to TRBD2. V was clipped by 7 bases and J by 5 bases; unmatched bases: 9. The CDR3 has 14 amino acids. Germline V lookup: CDR1 LGHDT, CDR2 YNNKEL (reference sequence). The CDR3 region has the DNA TGTGCCAGCACCCTTAGCGGGAGCGTCAACGAGCAGTACTTC. Encoded protein: CASTLSGSVNEQYF.

This clonotype came up a few times. V is TRBV25-1 and J is TRBJ2-1; D not certain. The CDR3 has 13 amino acids. The V gene lost 4 bases and the J gene lost 4 bases, with 8 bases spanning the gap. CDR1 is MGHDK, CDR2 SYGVNS, per germline. The CDR3 bases are TGTGCCAGCAGTGGAGAGCTTTACAATGAGCAGTTCTTC. Translating gives CASSGELYNEQFF.

This clonotype was detected only a few times. Here the CDR3 reads CAWSVQAPGTDTQYF. For the CDR3, the DNA is TGTGCCTGGAGTGTACAGGCACCAGGCACAGATACGCAGTATTTT. The V call is TRBV30, the J call TRBJ2-3; D might be TRBD1 (5 bases). Trimming cost V 0 bases and J 1 base, with 11 bases left between them. CDR1 GTSNPN and CDR2 SVGIG come from the germline V gene (reference sequence). This CDR3 has 15 amino acids.

This clonotype was seen a few times. V and J are TRBV15 and TRBJ2-1; TRBD2 agrees at 7 bases. This CDR3 spans 14 amino acids. V lost 1 base and J lost 7; bases outside the gene matches: 4. Germline values: CDR1 LNHNV, CDR2 YYDKDF (reference sequence). CDR3 loop: CATSRGLAMNEQFF. Written as DNA, the CDR3 is TGTGCCACCAGCAGAGGACTAGCAATGAATGAGCAGTTCTTC.

This chain joins TRBV20-1 and TRBJ2-1; TRBD1 matches 7 bases. The trim removed 3 bases at V and 6 bases at J, leaving 8 bases unmatched. This CDR3 has 14 amino acids. Germline V gene data show CDR1 as DFQATT and CDR2 as SNEGSKA (reference sequence). CDR3 coding DNA: TGCAGTGCTAGGAACAAACAGGGGCCCAATGAGCAGTTCTTC. Its translation is CSARNKQGPNEQFF.

The chain has TRBV7-6 and TRBJ2-5; 11 bases map to TRBD1. The CDR3 covers 14 residues. The germline V gene has CDR1 SGHVS and CDR2 FNYEAQ. The trim removed 6 bases at V and 4 bases at J, leaving 4 bases unmatched. The CDR3, as DNA: TGTGCCAGCAGTTTTGGGACAGGGGGAGAGACCCAGTACTTC. Protein product: CASSFGTGGETQYF.

This clonotype came up a few times. The chain recombines TRBV5-1 with TRBJ2-7; no reliable D call. This CDR3 is 13 amino acids long. Germline assignment: CDR1 SGHRS and CDR2 YFSETQ. The V end lost 2 bases, the J end lost 3 bases, and 9 bases lay between the germline ends. Written as DNA, the CDR3 is TGCGCCAGCAGCTTCGGACGGAACTACGAGCAGTACTTC. Amino acids: CASSFGRNYEQYF.

This clonotype has a handful of counts. The genes are TRBV7-9 and TRBJ1-5; D might be TRBD1 (5 bases). The CDR3 has 16 amino acids. Germline V gene data show CDR1 as SEHNR and CDR2 as FQNEAQ (reference sequence). The V and J ends lost 8 bases and 3 bases respectively, with 20 bases between them. CDR3 nucleotides: TGTGCCAGCTTAGGTCCGGGGGGAGTTCCCAATCAGCCCCAGCATTTT. Its protein product is CASLGPGGVPNQPQHF.

CDR3 sequence reads: CASSFLAGGLQSSYNEQFF. The CDR3 coding sequence is TGTGCCAGCAGCTTCCTAGCGGGAGGCCTACAGAGCTCCTACAATGAGCAGTTCTTC. The chain employs TRBV11-2 and TRBJ2-1; 11 bases match TRBD2. V was pared by 3 bases and J by 0 bases, with 10 bases of the junction left unmatched. CDR1 and CDR2 from the germline V gene are SGHAT and FQNNGV. CDR3 length equals 19 residues.